One sample yielded the 29 T cell receptor beta chains listed below, sequenced in a study of T-cell reconstitution after alpha-beta-depleted transplantation in children. TCRbeta library construction was performed incorporating unique molecular identifiers. TCRdb reprocessed the PCR reads via MiXCR and lists one record per CDR3 protein. Seen here are nearly 550,000 distinct CDR3 sequences, around 16% observed once, and the top ten hold 2.5% to 4%. Sequenced material: PBMCs from the stem cell graft donor, taken from the stem cell graft. The source is a human donor who donated a stem cell graft to a child with acute lymphoblastic leukemia.

The rearrangement uses TRBV5-4 and TRBJ2-1; the D is unclear. The length of the CDR3 is 14 residues. Per the germline V gene, CDR1 is SGHNT and CDR2 is YYREEE (reference sequence). Trimming took off 4 bases at V and 3 bases at J, with 11 bases between the two ends. DNA of the CDR3: TGTGCCAGCAGCCTCACCGACGGCTACAATGAGCAGTTCTTC. It codes for CASSLTDGYNEQFF.

Turning to this clonotype: This may come from a read error, since a much larger clone is one base off. The chain combines TRBV11-2 with TRBJ2-1; D is perhaps TRBD2 (5 bases). The CDR3 has 14 amino acids. Trimming pared 1 base from V and 2 bases from J, leaving 6 bases between. Germline V gene sequence: CDR1 SGHAT, CDR2 FQNNGV. The CDR3 protein is CASSLVGTYNEQFF. The CDR3 nucleotides read TGTGCCAGCAGCTTAGTCGGGACCTACAATGAGCAGTTCTTC.

This clonotype has just a few counts. The chain recombines TRBV12-3 or TRBV12-4 with TRBJ2-5; 11 positions agree with TRBD1. J gave up 5 bases and V 6 bases, and 8 bases lay outside the gene matches. This CDR3 region has 15 residues. CDR3 sequence: CASRPGQGAWETQYF. Here the CDR3 DNA reads TGTGCCAGCAGACCCGGACAGGGGGCGTGGGAGACCCAGTACTTC.

The table lists this clonotype with a few counts. The CDR3 DNA reads TGCAGCTCCTCCCACACCCCGGGGAACACTGAAGCTTTCTTT. It is translated as CSSSHTPGNTEAFF. The V and J genes are TRBV29-1 and TRBJ1-1; D unclear. Trimming stripped 8 bases from V and 1 base from J, with 17 bases between. Germline loops: CDR1 SQVTM, CDR2 ANQGSEA. This CDR3 is built from 14 residues.

This clonotype was detected only a few times. V is TRBV24-1 and J is TRBJ1-2; D may be TRBD1 (6 bases). Germline V gene sequence: CDR1 KGHDR, CDR2 SFDVKD. V gave up 3 bases and J gave up 1 base, with 8 bases separating them. CDR3 size: 14 residues. CDR3 sequence reads: CATSDTDSNYGYTF. The DNA of the CDR3 is TGTGCCACCAGTGATACGGACAGTAACTATGGCTACACCTTC.

V gene TRBV7-6 combines with J gene TRBJ1-1; D might be TRBD1 (5 bases). The CDR3 spans 15 residues. V lost 6 bases and J 1 base, leaving 15 bases between the germline ends. Germline lookup yields CDR1 SGHVS and CDR2 FNYEAQ. CDR3 DNA sequence: TGTGCCAGCAGTCCCGACGGCAGGGAGAACACTGAAGCTTTCTTT. Protein sequence: CASSPDGRENTEAFF.

This rearrangement joins TRBV5-5 to TRBJ2-3; D unresolved. Germline CDR1 and CDR2: SGHKS and YYEKEE (reference sequence). V lost 4 bases and J lost 7, with 19 bases in between. The CDR3 is 15 amino acids. The CDR3 nucleotides read TGTGCCAGCAGCCGAATCAGCTCACCTGAGCATACGCAGTATTTT. It encodes CASSRISSPEHTQYF.

The genes are TRBV5-1 and TRBJ2-2; maybe TRBD2 (5 bases). The germline CDR1 and CDR2 sequences are SGHRS and YFSETQ. The V gene lost 3 bases and the J gene lost 2 bases, with 11 bases spanning the gap. CDR3 size: 15 residues. The CDR3, as DNA: TGCGCCAGCAGCTGGGAGCGGACTAACACCGGGGAGCTGTTTTTT. Translation: CASSWERTNTGELFF. The full variable domain, completed using reference TRBV5-1 and TRBJ2-2, is KAGVTQTPRYLIKTRGQQVTLSCSPISGHRSVSWYQQTPGQGLQFLFEYFSETQRNKGNFPGRFSGRQFSNSRSEMNVSTLELGDSALYLCASSWERTNTGELFFGEGSRLTVL.

The chain couples TRBV20-1 to TRBJ2-1; 7 nucleotides line up with TRBD2. Germline CDR1 and CDR2: DFQATT and SNEGSKA (reference sequence). The J segment lost 7 bases and the V segment lost 3 bases, leaving 6 bases of the junction unmatched. The length of the CDR3 is 13 residues. The CDR3: CSASGRTGNEQFF. The CDR3 bases are TGCAGTGCTAGCGGGAGGACTGGAAATGAGCAGTTCTTC.

Only a few counts were recorded for this clonotype. This sequence joins TRBV25-1 and TRBJ2-1; TRBD2 is a possible D gene (6 bases). The CDR3 is 15 residues long. Trimming removed 3 bases from V and 4 bases from J, with 13 bases in between. The germline CDR1 and CDR2 sequences are MGHDK and SYGVNS. CDR3 residues: CASSERGGGYNEQFF. Written as DNA, the CDR3 is TGTGCCAGCAGTGAGAGAGGTGGGGGGTACAATGAGCAGTTCTTC.

The V call is TRBV15, the J call TRBJ2-5; D uncertain. Deletions cut 0 bases from V and 4 bases from J, with 12 bases between. Germline CDR1 is LNHNV and CDR2 is YYDKDF (reference sequence). CDR3 length: 15 amino acids. The CDR3 region is CATSRDSSGGETQYF. The DNA for the CDR3 is TGTGCCACCAGCAGAGATTCCTCGGGTGGAGAGACCCAGTACTTC.

The V gene is TRBV7-2, the J gene TRBJ2-7, with D perhaps matching TRBD2 (5 bases). Deletions cut 4 bases from V and 3 bases from J, with 13 bases between. The germline V gene encodes CDR1 SGHTA and CDR2 FQGNSA. This CDR3 spans 14 amino acids. In DNA form, the CDR3 reads TGTGCCAGCAGCTCCGCCGGACTCCACTACGAGCAGTACTTC. It codes for CASSSAGLHYEQYF.

The rearrangement joins TRBV18 to TRBJ2-7; 9 bases match TRBD2. J was trimmed by 2 bases and V by 1 base; bases with no gene match: 6. Germline CDR1 and CDR2: KGHSH and LQKENI. This CDR3 is built from 16 residues. The CDR3 sequence is CASSPREAGGPYEQYF. The CDR3 bases are TGTGCCAGCTCACCACGTGAGGCGGGAGGGCCCTACGAGCAGTACTTC.

This clonotype was counted between two and nine times. This rearrangement joins TRBV4-1 to TRBJ2-1; 8 positions agree with TRBD1. Unmatched junction bases numbered 5, after V lost 2 bases and J lost 2 bases. The CDR3 has 16 residues. From germline, CDR1 is MGHRA and CDR2 YSYEKL. CDR3 in DNA: TGCGCCAGCAGCCAACCAAGGACAGGGACCTACAATGAGCAGTTCTTC. Residues: CASSQPRTGTYNEQFF.

The chain's CDR3 is CASSLDRGKMNEQFF. DNA of the CDR3: TGTGCCAGCAGCTTAGACAGGGGGAAGATGAATGAGCAGTTCTTC. The V call is TRBV11-1, the J call TRBJ2-1; 8 bases match TRBD1. After removal of 1 base from V and 7 bases from J, the junction contained 6 bases not matched to a gene. Germline-derived CDR1 and CDR2 are SGHAT and FQDESV (reference sequence). The CDR3 length is 15 residues.

The table lists this clonotype with a few counts. V is TRBV12-3 or TRBV12-4 and J is TRBJ1-1, with 7 bases lining up with TRBD1. The CDR3 consists of 15 residues. The junction had 6 bases not matched to a gene; V was cut back by 5 bases and J by 0 bases. The CDR3 sequence is CASSPGTAVNTEAFF. CDR3 coding DNA: TGTGCCAGCAGTCCAGGGACAGCTGTGAACACTGAAGCTTTCTTT.

This clonotype occurred a few times. This chain joins TRBV5-1 and TRBJ2-6; D gene unclear. This CDR3 contains 15 residues. Trimming took off 3 bases at V and 2 bases at J, with 9 bases between the two ends. In germline, CDR1 is SGHRS, CDR2 YFSETQ. DNA of the CDR3: TGCGCCAGCAGCTCCTTTGTACCTGGGGCCAACGTCCTGACTTTC. Its protein product is CASSSFVPGANVLTF. Combining the CDR3 with reference TRBV5-1 and TRBJ2-6 gives the whole variable domain KAGVTQTPRYLIKTRGQQVTLSCSPISGHRSVSWYQQTPGQGLQFLFEYFSETQRNKGNFPGRFSGRQFSNSRSEMNVSTLELGDSALYLCASSSFVPGANVLTFGAGSRLTVL.

The chain uses TRBV6-6 and TRBJ2-3; maybe TRBD2 (6 bases). V was shortened by 6 bases and J by 6 bases, with 19 bases between the two germline ends. Germline V CDR1 and CDR2: MNHNY, SVGAGI (reference sequence). The CDR3 is 15 amino acids. This CDR3 reads CASSSRAGSTDTQYF. In DNA, the CDR3 is TGTGCCAGCAGCTCACGGGCCGGGAGTACTGATACGCAGTATTTT.

The chain combines TRBV19 with TRBJ1-1; D remains unclear. Trimming removed 4 bases from V and 4 bases from J, with 22 bases in between. Germline V gives CDR1 LNHDA, CDR2 SQIVND (reference sequence). This CDR3 has 17 residues. CDR3 region: CASSSPIKGPAGTEAFF. CDR3 coding DNA: TGTGCCAGTAGTAGCCCAATTAAGGGCCCGGCGGGCACTGAAGCTTTCTTT. Combining the CDR3 with reference TRBV19 and TRBJ1-1 gives the whole variable domain DGGITQSPKYLFRKEGQNVTLSCEQNLNHDAMYWYRQDPGQGLRLIYYSQIVNDFQKGDIAEGYSVSREKKESFPLTVTSAQKNPTAFYLCASSSPIKGPAGTEAFFGQGTRLTVV.

This clonotype was found many times. The chain links TRBV9 to TRBJ2-1; 8 bases agree with TRBD1. The germline V gene has CDR1 SGDLS and CDR2 YYNGEE. CDR3 length equals 14 residues. V shed 4 bases and J 7 bases; nucleotides not matched to a gene: 7. CDR3 protein: CASSSRTGRNEQFF. CDR3 DNA: TGTGCCAGCAGCTCCCGGACAGGGAGAAATGAGCAGTTCTTC.

This clonotype was found a few times. This chain uses TRBV27 with TRBJ1-5; D ambiguous. Trimming removed 0 bases at V and 6 bases at J, with 6 bases between. Germline loops: CDR1 MNHEY, CDR2 SMNVEV (reference sequence). The CDR3 totals 13 residues. CDR3 coding DNA: TGTGCCAGCAGTTTATCAGTGAGTCAGCCCCAGCATTTT. It specifies CASSLSVSQPQHF.

This clonotype was counted a few times. The V gene is TRBV20-1, the J gene TRBJ2-3; possibly TRBD1 for D (6 bases). Germline V lookup: CDR1 DFQATT, CDR2 SNEGSKA (reference sequence). This CDR3 has 17 residues. The germline V and J ends were trimmed by 3 bases and 3 bases, with 22 bases remaining between them. The CDR3: CSARKFSSGGVTDTQYF. The DNA of the CDR3 is TGCAGTGCTAGGAAGTTTTCTAGTGGGGGCGTTACAGATACGCAGTATTTT.

This clonotype showed up just a few times. This chain joins TRBV5-1 and TRBJ1-2; D is perhaps TRBD1 (5 bases). V was clipped by 5 bases and J by 7 bases, with 15 bases between them. Germline lookup yields CDR1 SGHRS and CDR2 YFSETQ. CDR3 size: 13 residues. CDR3 in DNA: TGCGCCAGCAGGGCCCCAGGGATAACTGGCTACACCTTC. This codes for CASRAPGITGYTF.

In its sample, this clonotype was seen a few times. The V and J genes are TRBV27 and TRBJ1-1; no firm D call. Germline CDR1 MNHEY, CDR2 SMNVEV (reference sequence). The CDR3 consists of 13 residues. V lost 6 bases and J lost 1, with 9 bases in between. CDR3 in amino acids: CASRGSSNTEAFF. CDR3 DNA sequence: TGTGCCAGCAGGGGGTCCTCGAACACTGAAGCTTTCTTT.

This chain joins TRBV27 and TRBJ2-7; 8 nucleotides line up with TRBD1. The CDR3 length is 17 residues. Germline-derived CDR1 and CDR2 are MNHEY and SMNVEV (reference sequence). V trimming: 5 bases; J trimming: 0 bases; junction bases outside the gene matches: 12. The CDR3 DNA reads as TGTGCCAGCAGTGCCCGCTCGACAGGGGTTTTCTCCTACGAGCAGTACTTC. Amino acid sequence: CASSARSTGVFSYEQYF.

CDR3 in amino acids: CASSWGGVATGRSYEQYF. In DNA form, the CDR3 reads TGCGCCAGCAGCTGGGGAGGGGTTGCAACGGGCCGTTCCTACGAGCAGTACTTC. The gene calls are TRBV5-1 and TRBJ2-7; 7 bases agree with TRBD2. Germline CDR1 reads SGHRS; CDR2 reads YFSETQ. The CDR3 totals 18 residues. V lost 3 bases to trimming and J lost 1 base; unmatched junction nucleotides: 16.

The chain has TRBV18 and TRBJ2-1; 9 bases map to TRBD2. Trimming cost V 9 bases and J 7 bases; bases outside gene matches: 13. The CDR3 length is 15 residues. CDR1 and CDR2 from the germline V gene are KGHSH and LQKENI. Written as DNA, the CDR3 is TGTGCCAGTCTTAGCGGGAGAGTCTGGTGGAATGAGCAGTTCTTC. As protein: CASLSGRVWWNEQFF.

V usage is TRBV7-8 and J usage is TRBJ2-2; D is undetermined. The germline gives CDR1 SGHVS, CDR2 FQNEAQ. Between the trimmed V and J ends, which lost 5 bases and 7 bases, there was a span of 11 bases. The CDR3 runs to 13 residues. The CDR3 DNA sequence: TGTGCCAGCAGCGCCTACGTAGGCGGGGAGCTGTTTTTT. Residues: CASSAYVGGELFF.

This clonotype was counted only a few times. The rearrangement uses TRBV27 and TRBJ2-7, with D perhaps TRBD1 (6 bases). The ends were cut back, 0 bases at V and 2 bases at J, with 17 bases in the middle. The CDR3 is made up of 17 amino acids. The germline V gene encodes CDR1 MNHEY and CDR2 SMNVEV (reference sequence). CDR3 coding DNA: TGTGCCAGCAGTTTATCGGTTACGGACAGTCACACCTACGAGCAGTACTTC. Its protein product is CASSLSVTDSHTYEQYF.